Sequencing of this T cell receptor beta chain was carried out in a study of blood T cells in healthy people across ages (dated by TCRdb to the mid-2010s). Turning to the overall study: In model experiments, template switching captured about one uniquely barcoded TCR beta cDNA molecule for every two T cells. Age-related changes in TCR beta repertoire diversity were measured in the study by deep sequencing normalized with unique cDNA molecular identifiers. The donors were divided into four age groups: young (average around 17 years), middle-aged (about 40), aged (approximately 59) and long-lived (about 79). To avoid experimental bias, donors of different ages were randomly spread across the sequencing lanes. Two additional independent replicas of 1 million unique cDNA reads from the same blood draw were analyzed for two donors (one aged 18 to 30 and one aged 80 or older). General conclusions and limits of the study: Compared with the aged group, the long-lived group had more naive CD4+ T cells, fewer expanded clones and increased TCR diversity, suggesting age selection. Observed TCR beta diversity per million T cells fell roughly linearly with age, and a significant reduction was already apparent by age roughly 40. Because profiling used bulk unsorted PBMCs, naive and antigen-experienced compartments could not be compared conclusively. The percentage of naive T cells measured by flow cytometry correlated strongly with observed TCR beta diversity. Estimates of total diversity based on one million sequenced T cells were considered lower bounds and underestimates. Donor CMV infection status was unknown, potentially confounding age-related changes in expanded clonotypes.

Libraries were made using 5' RACE. Sequencing instrument: Illumina HiSeq 2500. A second PCR of about 6 to 11 cycles was performed with a sample-barcoded 5' primer and a J-beta primer mix. Each TCR beta cDNA molecule received a unique molecular identifier from a template-switch 5' adaptor carrying 12 random nucleotides. Each sample yielded at least 2.5 million CDR3-containing paired-end reads. First-strand cDNA synthesis was performed from all RNA using the Mint cDNA synthesis kit, with priming by a TRBC-specific oligonucleotide. After uracil-DNA glycosylase treatment, a first 18-cycle PCR used universal primers M1SS and BC2_uni_R on all cDNA. Per the source publication's procedure: Each sample was normalized by randomly selecting 1 million high-quality reads, each carrying a distinct molecular identifier. Instead of being binned into consensus sequences, reads with shared molecular identifiers were discarded. MiTCR, run with a Q25 quality threshold and the strictest error-elimination algorithm, handled CDR3 identification, clonotype clustering and error correction. A nonparametric unseen species model with Euler transformation was used to estimate lower-bound total TCR beta diversity. Through fastp at Q25 and MiXCR, TCRdb rebuilt clones from the public reads, retaining in-frame beta chains. Rows merge per CDR3 protein into single entries with the most common DNA and genes. Clone size and V and J calls follow TCRdb, not the original study. The sample contains under 850,000 distinct CDR3 sequences, 35% to 40% of them found a single time. Approximately 12% of the sample lies in the top ten.

The CDR3 covers 13 residues, taking in both the cysteine and the phenylalanine. The retained sequence is limited to the CDR3, 39 bases, with the frame set at the first base. The junction shows trimming of 3 bases on V and 4 bases on J, and the gene matches do not reach 1 base of it. Per the germline V gene, SGHRS is the CDR1 and YFSETQ is the CDR2. The roughly 37 donors, aged about 6 to 100 years, were systemically healthy Caucasian individuals from Russia. Around 10 milliliters of peripheral blood were collected from each donor into EDTA-treated Vacutainer tubes. Ficoll-Paque density-gradient centrifugation was used to isolate PBMCs, with at least 6.5 million per sample. Trizol reagent was used to extract total RNA from the PBMCs, yielding at least 6 micrograms per sample. For every donor, flow cytometry on a PBMC aliquot measured the percentage of naive CD45RAhigh/CD27high T cells. This clonotype was seen repeatedly, ten times or more. Its antigen remains undetermined. Base qualities are not recorded, but no much larger clone differs from it by a single base.

The chain is assembled from TRBV5-1 and TRBJ2-7, and 10 bases in between align with TRBD2. The sequence was collected from a man aged 18 to 29 in good health. Material: blood. The CDR3 region reads CASSWTSGYEQYF. The DNA sequence is as follows: TGCGCCAGCAGCTGGACTAGCGGATACGAGCAGTACTTC.